This T cell receptor beta chain was recovered during a study of T-cell memory formation after mild COVID-19. Study information: Clustering of TCRs was largely donor specific.

The CDR3 length is 17 residues. The V gene's germline CDR1 is MNHEY and CDR2 SVGEGT. V lost 0 bases to trimming and J lost 1 base; unmatched junction nucleotides: 3. Study-wide results and limits: In pre-infection memory, a portion of responding clones appeared, which suggested that cross-reactive memory joined.

Constant-segment primers and 5'RACE yielded cDNA libraries for TCR alpha and TCR beta, each carrying sample barcodes and UMIs. MiXCR, applied by TCRdb to the 5' RACE reads, yields one record per CDR3 protein. The sample has approximately 490,000 distinct CDR3 sequences, 20% seen once. On this clonotype: Antigen: not known.

The sample taken for sequencing was PBMCs or a T cell subset sorted from them (not recorded which). V gene TRBV6-2 or TRBV6-3 combines with J gene TRBJ2-2, with 9 bases aligning to TRBD2. This receptor was obtained from an adult woman who had mild COVID-19 (a few samples of this study predate the infection). Cell type and time point are not known. As DNA, the CDR3 is TGTGCCAGCAGTTACTCAGCGGGGGGACGGAACACCGGGGAGCTGTTTTTT. This sequence encodes CASSYSAGGRNTGELFF.